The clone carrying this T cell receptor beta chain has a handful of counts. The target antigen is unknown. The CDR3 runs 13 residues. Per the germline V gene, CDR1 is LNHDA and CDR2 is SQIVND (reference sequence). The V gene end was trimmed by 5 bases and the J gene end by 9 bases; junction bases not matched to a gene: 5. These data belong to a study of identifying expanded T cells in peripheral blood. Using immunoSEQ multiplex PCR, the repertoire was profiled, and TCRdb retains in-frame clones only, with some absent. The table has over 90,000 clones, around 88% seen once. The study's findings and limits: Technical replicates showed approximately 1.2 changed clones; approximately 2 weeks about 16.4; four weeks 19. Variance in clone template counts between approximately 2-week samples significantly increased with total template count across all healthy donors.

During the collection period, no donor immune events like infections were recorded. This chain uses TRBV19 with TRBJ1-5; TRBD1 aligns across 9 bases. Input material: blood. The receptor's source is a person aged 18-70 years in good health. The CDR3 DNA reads TGTGCCAGTAGTCGACAGGGGGGTGGGCCCCAGCATTTT. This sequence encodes CASSRQGGGPQHF.